Included here is one T cell receptor beta chain sequence, with context. Its antigen is unidentified. This sample was included in a study of cytomegalovirus exposure and HLA in healthy donors. Study details: Out of 398 genotyped donors, 81% belonged to the Caucasian-associated ancestry cluster.

This CDR3 has 14 residues. V lost 6 bases and J lost 4, with 13 bases in between. Germline V gene sequence: CDR1 MGHRA, CDR2 YSYEKL. Researchers ran the PCR with 60 Vbeta and 13 Jbeta primers. Per the original methods: A follow-up analysis tallied 60 million to 85 million unique TCR beta chains, roughly 9.9 million shared. TCRdb's copy holds only in-frame clones and misses some; the assay was immunoSEQ multiplex PCR. That table is the source of V, J and clone size, and D and trimming were worked out from the DNA. This sample has under 200,000 clones, with roughly 79% found just once. Study results and caveats: Later analysis reportedly placed an Asian-associated ancestry cluster below the roughly 640-donor mean in N-insertions. An analysis done earlier found most TCR beta V segments productive about 87% or about 30% of the time.

This clonotype was sampled from a man aged 30 to 39 in good health and CMV-seronegative. The chain links TRBV4-1 to TRBJ2-1; D not resolved. The specimen was PBMCs. CDR3 region: CASSSIFAYNEQFF. In nucleotides, the CDR3 is TGCGCCAGCAGTAGTATCTTCGCATACAATGAGCAGTTCTTC.